What follows are 22 T cell receptor beta chains derived from one specimen sequenced in a study of T-cell reconstitution after alpha-beta-depleted transplantation in children. A library of TCRbeta sequences, prepared with unique molecular identifiers, was generated. Using its own MiXCR run on the PCR reads, TCRdb lists one record per CDR3 protein. The sample has nearly 400,000 distinct CDR3 sequences, roughly 20% seen once. The sequenced sample was PBMCs from the stem cell graft donor, obtained from the stem cell graft. These receptors were taken from a human donor who donated a stem cell graft to a child with acute myeloid leukemia.

The rearrangement joins TRBV27 to TRBJ2-1; 7 positions match TRBD2. The J segment lost 6 bases and the V segment lost 7 bases, leaving 12 bases of the junction unmatched. This CDR3 has 15 residues. Germline CDR1 reads MNHEY; CDR2 reads SMNVEV (reference sequence). CDR3 bases: TGTGCCAGCACCACGGTGGGGGGGGGTTCCAATGAGCAGTTCTTC. Translated, it gives CASTTVGGGSNEQFF.

This clonotype was recorded at least ten times. V usage is TRBV29-1 and J usage is TRBJ2-7; TRBD1 agrees at 9 bases. The length of the CDR3 is 16 residues. V trimming: 4 bases; J trimming: 0 bases; junction bases outside the gene matches: 10. Germline CDR1 is SQVTM and CDR2 is ANQGSEA. The CDR3 loop reads CSVVGQGRSSSYEQYF. In DNA form, the CDR3 reads TGCAGCGTTGTGGGACAGGGTCGTTCAAGCTCCTACGAGCAGTACTTC.

V gene TRBV20-1 combines with J gene TRBJ1-3; tentatively, D is TRBD1 (6 bases). The CDR3 length is 15 residues. The germline V and J ends were trimmed by 0 bases and 0 bases, with 9 bases remaining between them. CDR1 DFQATT and CDR2 SNEGSKA come from the germline V gene (reference sequence). The CDR3 DNA reads TGCAGTGCTAGAGATCAGGGGCTCTCTGGAAACACCATATATTTT. It encodes CSARDQGLSGNTIYF.

The rearrangement uses TRBV5-4 and TRBJ2-1, with TRBD2 matching 9 bases. Per the germline V gene, CDR1 is SGHNT and CDR2 is YYREEE (reference sequence). CDR3 length: 13 amino acids. V was pared by 10 bases and J by 6 bases, with 8 bases of the junction left unmatched. CDR3 sequence (DNA): TGTGCCGCGGGGGGGACCTCGGGCAATGAGCAGTTCTTC. It specifies CAAGGTSGNEQFF.

Only a few counts were recorded for this clonotype. The rearrangement uses TRBV9 and TRBJ2-1; 10 bases match TRBD2. CDR1 SGDLS and CDR2 YYNGEE come from the germline V gene. CDR3 length equals 16 residues. The J segment lost 4 bases and the V segment lost 1 base, leaving 5 bases of the junction unmatched. CDR3 loop: CASSVFGLAEYNEQFF. CDR3 sequence (DNA): TGTGCCAGCAGCGTATTTGGACTAGCGGAGTACAATGAGCAGTTCTTC.

This chain links TRBV20-1 with TRBJ1-2, with 7 bases identical to TRBD1. Germline CDR1 is DFQATT and CDR2 is SNEGSKA (reference sequence). Trimming removed 6 bases from V and 14 bases from J; junction bases left unmatched: 15. The CDR3 runs 12 residues. Written as DNA, the CDR3 is TGCAGTGCCGTAATAAGGGGGCGCAGTAAAACCTTC. Its protein is CSAVIRGRSKTF.

The chain joins TRBV2 to TRBJ2-7; D call uncertain. V was shortened by 4 bases and J by 6 bases, with 13 bases between the two germline ends. Looked up from germline, CDR1 is SNHLY and CDR2 is FYNNEI. The CDR3 has 13 residues. CDR3 DNA: TGTGCCAGCAGTGGTCAGGCTATCAGCGAGCAGTACTTC. Translated, it gives CASSGQAISEQYF.

This clonotype was detected ten times or more. The chain couples TRBV11-2 to TRBJ2-3; D is undetermined. V was shortened by 0 bases and J by 4 bases, with 8 bases between the two germline ends. This CDR3 spans 14 amino acids. Germline CDR1 reads SGHAT; CDR2 reads FQNNGV. The CDR3 is CASSLDGEADTQYF. The CDR3 nucleotides are TGTGCCAGCAGCTTAGATGGTGAAGCAGATACGCAGTATTTT.

The J gene is TRBJ1-1, the V gene TRBV4-1, with 9 bases identical to TRBD1. Germline CDR1 reads MGHRA; CDR2 reads YSYEKL. The ends lost 1 base at V and 8 bases at J; junction bases unmatched: 11. This CDR3 has 16 residues. The CDR3 nucleotides read TGCGCCAGCAGCCAAGGTGCTCACCCCGGGACAGGGGAAGCTTTCTTT. Its translation is CASSQGAHPGTGEAFF.

This chain links TRBV25-1 with TRBJ2-3; D is unclear. Trimming took off 4 bases at V and 0 bases at J, with 8 bases between the two ends. Germline-derived CDR1 and CDR2 are MGHDK and SYGVNS. The length of the CDR3 is 14 residues. The CDR3 loop is CASSGGSSTDTQYF. CDR3 coding DNA: TGTGCCAGCAGTGGCGGTTCTAGCACAGATACGCAGTATTTT.

This clonotype was counted many times. This chain uses TRBV24-1 with TRBJ2-2, with D tentatively TRBD2 (5 bases). CDR3 length equals 13 residues. V shed 8 bases and J shed 5 bases, with 11 bases lying between them. CDR1 and CDR2 (germline): KGHDR, SFDVKD. The CDR3 loop is CATTRSGTGELFF. DNA of the CDR3: TGTGCCACCACACGTTCGGGGACCGGGGAGCTGTTTTTT.

This clonotype was picked up a small number of times. The genes are TRBV2 and TRBJ2-7; no definite D call. Trimming took off 8 bases at V and 4 bases at J, with 9 bases between the two ends. CDR1 and CDR2 from the germline V gene are SNHLY and FYNNEI. The length of the CDR3 is 11 residues. DNA for the CDR3: TGTGCCAGCTGTTTGGAATACGAGCAGTACTTC. Protein sequence: CASCLEYEQYF. Filled out from reference TRBV2 and TRBJ2-7, the complete variable domain reads EPEVTQTPSHQVTQMGQEVILRCVPISNHLYFYWYRQILGQKVEFLVSFYNNEISEKSEIFDDQFSVERPDGSNFTLKIRSTKLEDSAMYFCASCLEYEQYFGPGTRLTVT.

This clonotype was counted many times. The chain joins TRBV20-1 to TRBJ2-7; D call uncertain. The CDR3 sequence is 14 residues long. V dropped 0 bases and J dropped 2 bases, with 11 bases sitting between them. The germline CDR1 and CDR2 sequences are DFQATT and SNEGSKA (reference sequence). The CDR3 is CSARDFQIPYEQYF. CDR3 nucleotide sequence: TGCAGTGCTAGAGACTTCCAGATCCCCTACGAGCAGTACTTC.

The chain carries TRBV6-5 and TRBJ2-7, with 10 bases fitting TRBD1. Germline lookup yields CDR1 MNHEY and CDR2 SVGAGI. This CDR3 is 13 amino acids long. Trimming at V came to 8 bases and at J to 5 bases, leaving 6 bases not matched to a gene. CDR3 sequence: CASGDRGINEQYF. In DNA form, the CDR3 reads TGTGCCAGCGGGGACAGGGGTATCAACGAGCAGTACTTC.

V gene TRBV19 combines with J gene TRBJ1-2; D gene unclear. The V gene lost 2 bases and the J gene lost 2 bases, with 6 bases spanning the gap. This CDR3 is built from 13 residues. In germline, CDR1 is LNHDA, CDR2 SQIVND (reference sequence). This CDR3 reads CASSIRGNYGYTF. CDR3 bases: TGTGCCAGTAGTATACGGGGAAACTATGGCTACACCTTC.

The chain employs TRBV24-1 and TRBJ2-7, with unresolved D. This CDR3 has 14 residues. In germline, CDR1 is KGHDR, CDR2 SFDVKD. Trimming stripped 5 bases from V and 3 bases from J, with 13 bases between. The CDR3 nucleotides read TGTGCCACCAGTGGTGGGTCAGGCGACTACGAGCAGTACTTC. This sequence encodes CATSGGSGDYEQYF.

The chain employs TRBV28 and TRBJ1-1; no reliable D call. This CDR3 has 13 amino acids. V was trimmed by 10 bases and J by 0 bases, leaving 12 bases between them. Germline V CDR1 and CDR2: MDHEN, SYDVKM. The CDR3 nucleotides are TGTGCCACCACCGGGGTAGTGAACACTGAAGCTTTCTTT. This gives the protein CATTGVVNTEAFF.

This clonotype was recorded a few times. This chain uses TRBV20-1 with TRBJ2-5; D gene unclear. The CDR3 extends over 16 amino acids. Germline CDR1 DFQATT, CDR2 SNEGSKA (reference sequence). The V end was cut by 0 bases, the J end by 1 base, with 15 bases between. The CDR3: CSARERAGGGQETQYF. In nucleotides, the CDR3 is TGCAGTGCTAGAGAAAGAGCAGGTGGTGGCCAAGAGACCCAGTACTTC.

This clonotype was detected a few times. V is TRBV29-1 and J is TRBJ2-2; TRBD1 might be the D (5 bases). Germline assignment: CDR1 SQVTM and CDR2 ANQGSEA. The CDR3 covers 13 residues. Trimming left V 4 bases short and J 4 bases short, with 10 bases between. CDR3 in amino acids: CSVVRQLTGELFF. In DNA form, the CDR3 reads TGCAGCGTTGTTAGACAGCTCACCGGGGAGCTGTTTTTT.

At least ten counts were recorded for this clonotype. CDR3 sequence (DNA): TGCAGTGCTAGAGTCCGATTAGCCTTGGACAATGAGCAGTTCTTC. As protein: CSARVRLALDNEQFF. The V and J genes are TRBV20-1 and TRBJ2-1; D unresolved. The CDR3 totals 15 residues. V dropped 1 base and J dropped 5 bases, with 15 bases sitting between them. CDR1 DFQATT and CDR2 SNEGSKA come from the germline V gene (reference sequence).

The table lists this clonotype with many counts. V and J are TRBV15 and TRBJ2-1; 8 bases are a match to TRBD2. The trim removed 3 bases at V and 5 bases at J, leaving 12 bases unmatched. CDR1 and CDR2 from the germline V gene are LNHNV and YYDKDF (reference sequence). This CDR3 is 17 amino acids long. CDR3 region: CATSRVWGLVAHNEQFF. CDR3 coding DNA: TGTGCCACCAGCAGGGTGTGGGGACTAGTCGCCCACAATGAGCAGTTCTTC.

There are many counts of this clonotype. The chain links TRBV12-3 or TRBV12-4 to TRBJ2-3; 9 bases map to TRBD2. The J segment lost 1 base and the V segment lost 6 bases, leaving 17 bases of the junction unmatched. The CDR3 length is 19 residues. The CDR3 is CASRLGSWLLAGRTDTQYF. DNA of the CDR3: TGTGCCAGCAGGTTGGGCTCATGGTTACTAGCGGGCCGCACAGATACGCAGTATTTT.